This is a list of T cell receptor beta chains from one sample in a study of CD8 T cells in ankylosing spondylitis. In TCRdb, the 5' RACE reads were re-called with MiXCR into one record per CDR3 protein. The repertoire consists of some 400,000 distinct CDR3 sequences, with approximately 20% occurring once and the leading ten covering about 15%. The sample comprised blood, either unsorted or a sorted T cell fraction (not recorded which). The receptors were sampled from a male donor with ankylosing spondylitis. The CDR3 runs from the conserved cysteine through the conserved F or W. D genes are given only for firm matches. Expanded clones are given a class, and other clones once, few, many or no size at all.

TRBJ2-1,NA,TRBV7-9,once,TGTGCCAGCAGCCCTATTTACTCCTACAATGAGCAGTTCTTC,CASSPIYSYNEQFF
TRBJ2-1,TRBD2,TRBV6-1,NA,TGTGCCAGCAGTGCTAGCGGGAGGTTGCATGAGCAGTTCTTC,CASSASGRLHEQFF
TRBJ2-1,TRBD2,TRBV15,NA,TGTGCCACCAGCAGAGGTGGCGGGAGCGACAATGAGCAGTTCTTC,CATSRGGGSDNEQFF
TRBJ1-5,NA,TRBV3-1,many,TGTGCCAGCAGCCAACGGGGTAATCAGCCCCAGCATTTT,CASSQRGNQPQHF
TRBJ1-5,TRBD1,TRBV10-3,NA,TGTGCCATCAGTGAGCCGACAGGGGGGGAAACTAGCAATCAGCCCCAGCATTTT,CAISEPTGGETSNQPQHF
TRBJ2-2,TRBD2,TRBV5-6,NA,TGTGCCAGCAGCGTAGCGAGTAGCGGGGCGAACACCGGGGAGCTGTTTTTT,CASSVASSGANTGELFF
TRBJ2-3,TRBD1,TRBV5-1,few,TGCGCCAGCAGCCAAGACAGGGTTGGCACAGATACGCAGTATTTT,CASSQDRVGTDTQYF
TRBJ2-7,TRBD1,TRBV18,few,TGTGCCAGCTCACCACCCCCCAGGGGGTACGAGCAGTACTTC,CASSPPPRGYEQYF
TRBJ2-1,NA,TRBV10-3,few,TGTGCCATCAGTGAGTCTCGGGGAGGTACCTACAATGAGCAGTTCTTC,CAISESRGGTYNEQFF
TRBJ1-5,NA,TRBV28,NA,TGTGCCAGCAGTCCCACGGCGTGGGAGGGGTTAAGCAATCAGCCCCAGCATTTT,CASSPTAWEGLSNQPQHF
TRBJ1-2,TRBD1,TRBV19,NA,TGTGCCAGTAGTTCGGGGACAGGGGGCGTCGGTTCCAACTATGGCTACACCTTC,CASSSGTGGVGSNYGYTF
TRBJ2-7,TRBD1,TRBV3-1,few,TGTGCCAGCAGCCCGCGGGACAGGCCCAACTACGAGCAGTACTTC,CASSPRDRPNYEQYF
TRBJ2-1,NA,TRBV2,few,TGTGCCAGCAGGCCCGACTGGAACAATGAGCAGTTCTTC,CASRPDWNNEQFF
TRBJ2-1,NA,TRBV7-2,many,TGTGCCAGCAGCTTAACAGGTGATCCCCACACTGAGCAGTTCTTC,CASSLTGDPHTEQFF
TRBJ1-1,NA,TRBV6-6,NA,TGTGCCAGCAGTTACGGGGAATCGAAAGCTTTCTTT,CASSYGESKAFF
TRBJ2-7,NA,TRBV3-1,few,TGTGCCAGCAGCCTTCAATGGACTGACTCCTACGAGCAGTACTTC,CASSLQWTDSYEQYF
TRBJ2-4,NA,TRBV7-9,many,TGTGCCAGCAGCTCCACAGTGGTTCAGTACTTC,CASSSTVVQYF
TRBJ1-2,TRBD1,TRBV29-1,NA,TGCAGCGTCTACAGGGGGCCAGACTATGGCTACACCTTC,CSVYRGPDYGYTF
TRBJ2-5,NA,TRBV15,NA,TGTGCCACCAGCAGAAGCCTGCCGGGAGCGGGTGAGACCCAGTACTTC,CATSRSLPGAGETQYF
TRBJ2-1,TRBD2,TRBV29-1,NA,TGCAGCGCCCGCAGCGGGAGGGTCGATGAGCAGTTCTTC,CSARSGRVDEQFF
TRBJ1-1,NA,TRBV12-5,NA,TGTGCTAGTGGTCTTGGACGTCGAGGCGGTGAAGCTTTCTTT,CASGLGRRGGEAFF
TRBJ2-2,TRBD2,TRBV29-1,many,TGCAGCGTTGTAGCGGGAGTTTACACCGGGGAGCTGTTTTTT,CSVVAGVYTGELFF